This T cell receptor (beta chain) derives from a study of human T cells and chemical hapten exposure. Study information: Sensitization applied 2% DPC to approximately 2 cm by approximately 2 cm of upper inner arm skin. Cases of alopecia areata, totalis or universalis occurred in a predominantly female patient group. Per-sample TCR yields varied mainly from small pooled library volume differences.

Comments on this clonotype: As yet, its antigen is unknown.

Findings of the study overall: Among TCRs, those above 1 in 1000 frequency were unaffected by DPC sensitization.

Time point specified: patch test 3, about 24 weeks after DPC sensitization. Treatment described: therapeutic diphenylcyclopropenone sensitization with weekly scalp DPC. From the RACE reads, TCRdb called clonotypes with MiXCR, one entry per CDR3 protein. Here the sample spans 150,000 to 200,000 distinct CDR3 sequences, around a quarter being singletons. Material: whole blood, obtained in connection with sensitization to the hapten diphenylcyclopropenone (DPC). The receptor was derived from a young woman with alopecia areata. Some clones in this sample may be carry-over from other donors' samples.

The CDR3 DNA reads TGTGCCAGCAGCTTAAGCAATCAGCCCCAGCATTTT. Translated: CASSLSNQPQHF. The J gene is TRBJ1-5, the V gene TRBV7-9, with D unresolved. The CDR3 runs to 12 residues. The V gene lost 2 bases and the J gene lost 1 base, with 0 bases spanning the gap. CDR1 is SEHNR and CDR2 is FQNEAQ in the germline V gene (reference sequence). Full variable domain (missing parts from reference TRBV7-9 and TRBJ1-5): DTGVSQNPRHKITKRGQNVTFRCDPISEHNRLYWYRQTLGQGPEFLTYFQNEAQLEKSRLLSDRFSAERPKGSFSTLEIQRTEQGDSAMYLCASSLSNQPQHFGDGTRLSIL.